This T cell receptor beta chain was observed in a study of cytomegalovirus exposure and HLA in healthy donors. Overall study context: Findings of an earlier analysis included roughly 120 million unique TCR beta sequences from roughly 190 million T cells.

The primer mix had 60 Vbeta and 13 Jbeta primers. Generated by immunoSEQ multiplex PCR, the TCRdb table keeps only in-frame clones and is missing some. This sample carries more than 90,000 clones, approximately 80% of them seen once, and the ten largest clones take around 3%. This CDR3 has 14 residues. V lost 4 bases and J lost 7; bases outside the gene matches: 5. The germline V gene encodes CDR1 SGHTS and CDR2 YDEGEE. Study outcomes and limitations: The study assumed roughly uniform donor sequencing depth for presence/absence analyses. In a later analysis, TCR beta V- and J-gene trimming showed a link to a missense DCLRE1C variant.

On this clone: What it binds is unknown.

Healthy bone marrow donors made up the donor group. The source is a woman aged 18-29 years in good health and CMV-seropositive. J is TRBJ1-5 and V is TRBV5-8, with 10 positions matching TRBD1. Specimen: PBMCs. The CDR3 nucleotides are TGTGCCAGCAGCCCCGGACAGGGGGAGCAGCCCCAGCATTTT. Translating it yields CASSPGQGEQPQHF.